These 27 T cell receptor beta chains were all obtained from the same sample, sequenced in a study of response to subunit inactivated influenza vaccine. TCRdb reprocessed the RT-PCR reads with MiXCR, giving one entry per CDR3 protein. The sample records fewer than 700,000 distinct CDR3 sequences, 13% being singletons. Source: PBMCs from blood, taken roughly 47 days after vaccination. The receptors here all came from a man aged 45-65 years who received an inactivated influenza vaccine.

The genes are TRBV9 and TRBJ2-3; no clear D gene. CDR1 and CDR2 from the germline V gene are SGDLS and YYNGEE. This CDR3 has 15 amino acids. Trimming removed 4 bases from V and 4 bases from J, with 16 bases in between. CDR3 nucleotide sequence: TGTGCCAGCAGCCCCCAGACATCGACTTCAGATACGCAGTATTTT. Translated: CASSPQTSTSDTQYF. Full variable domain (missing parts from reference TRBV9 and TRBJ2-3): DSGVTQTPKHLITATGQRVTLRCSPRSGDLSVYWYQQSLDQGLQFLIQYYNGEERAKGNILERFSAQQFPDLHSELNLSSLELGDSALYFCASSPQTSTSDTQYFGPGTRLTVL.

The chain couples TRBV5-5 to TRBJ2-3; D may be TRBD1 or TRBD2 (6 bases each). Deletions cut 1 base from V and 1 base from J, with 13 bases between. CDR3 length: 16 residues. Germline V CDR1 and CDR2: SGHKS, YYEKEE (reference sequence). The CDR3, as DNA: TGTGCCAGCAGCTTGTTGGGGGGCCGGGGCACAGATACGCAGTATTTT. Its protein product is CASSLLGGRGTDTQYF.

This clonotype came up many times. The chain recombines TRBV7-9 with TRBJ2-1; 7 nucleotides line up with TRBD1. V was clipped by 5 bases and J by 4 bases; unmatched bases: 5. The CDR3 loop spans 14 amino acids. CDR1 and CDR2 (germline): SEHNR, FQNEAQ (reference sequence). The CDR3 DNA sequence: TGTGCCAGCAGCAGGGGGCCGGTTTACAATGAGCAGTTCTTC. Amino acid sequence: CASSRGPVYNEQFF.

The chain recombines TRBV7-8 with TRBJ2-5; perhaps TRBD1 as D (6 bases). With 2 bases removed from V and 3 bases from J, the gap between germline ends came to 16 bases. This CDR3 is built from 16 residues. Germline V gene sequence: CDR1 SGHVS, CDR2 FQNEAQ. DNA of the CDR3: TGTGCCAGCAGCTTAAAAATAGGGACATACAAAGAGACCCAGTACTTC. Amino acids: CASSLKIGTYKETQYF.

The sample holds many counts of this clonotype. CDR3 bases: TGTGCCAGCAGCTTAGCGGGGAACAGCTACGAGCAGTACTTC. Translation: CASSLAGNSYEQYF. J is TRBJ2-7 and V is TRBV7-2; D is unclear. The CDR3 sequence is 14 residues long. Germline V CDR1 and CDR2: SGHTA, FQGNSA. Trimming removed 0 bases from V and 3 bases from J, with 9 bases in between.

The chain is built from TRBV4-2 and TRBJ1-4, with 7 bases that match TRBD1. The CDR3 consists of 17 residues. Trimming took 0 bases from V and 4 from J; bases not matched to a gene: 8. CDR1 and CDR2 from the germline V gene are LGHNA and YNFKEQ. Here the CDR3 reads CASSQDRSTGINEKLFF. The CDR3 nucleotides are TGTGCCAGCAGCCAAGATCGGTCGACAGGGATTAATGAAAAACTGTTTTTT.

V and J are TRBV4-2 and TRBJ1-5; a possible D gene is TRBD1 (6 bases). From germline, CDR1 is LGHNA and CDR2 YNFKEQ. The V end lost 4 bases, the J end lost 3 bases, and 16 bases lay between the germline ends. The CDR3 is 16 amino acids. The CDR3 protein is CASSPGEAGDNQPQHF. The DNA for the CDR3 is TGTGCCAGCAGCCCAGGGGAGGCGGGAGACAATCAGCCCCAGCATTTT.

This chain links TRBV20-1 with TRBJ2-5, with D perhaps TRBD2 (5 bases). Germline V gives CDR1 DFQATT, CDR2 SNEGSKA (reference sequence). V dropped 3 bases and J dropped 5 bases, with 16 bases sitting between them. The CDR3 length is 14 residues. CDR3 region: CSARMSGIRETQYF. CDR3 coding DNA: TGCAGTGCTAGGATGTCGGGGATCAGGGAGACCCAGTACTTC.

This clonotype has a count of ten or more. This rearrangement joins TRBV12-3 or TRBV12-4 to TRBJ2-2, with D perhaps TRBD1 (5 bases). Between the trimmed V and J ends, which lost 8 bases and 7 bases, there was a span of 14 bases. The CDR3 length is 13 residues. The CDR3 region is CASGAGYNGELFF. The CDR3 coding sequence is TGTGCCAGCGGCGCAGGGTACAACGGGGAGCTGTTTTTT.

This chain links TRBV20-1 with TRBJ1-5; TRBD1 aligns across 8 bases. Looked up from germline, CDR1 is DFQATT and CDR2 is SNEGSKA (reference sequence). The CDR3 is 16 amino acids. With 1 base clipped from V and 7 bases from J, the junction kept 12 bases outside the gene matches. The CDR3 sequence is CSARAGWDRLKQPQHF. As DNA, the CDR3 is TGCAGTGCTAGAGCGGGTTGGGACAGGCTCAAACAGCCCCAGCATTTT.

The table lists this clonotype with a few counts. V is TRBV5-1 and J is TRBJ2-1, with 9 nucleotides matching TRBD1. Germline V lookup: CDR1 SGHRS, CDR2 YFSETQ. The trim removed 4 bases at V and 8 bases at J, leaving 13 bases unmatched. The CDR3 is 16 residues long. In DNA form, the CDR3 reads TGCGCCAGCAGCGGAACAGGGGGCCCTCTTCGGGATGAGCAGTTCTTC. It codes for CASSGTGGPLRDEQFF.

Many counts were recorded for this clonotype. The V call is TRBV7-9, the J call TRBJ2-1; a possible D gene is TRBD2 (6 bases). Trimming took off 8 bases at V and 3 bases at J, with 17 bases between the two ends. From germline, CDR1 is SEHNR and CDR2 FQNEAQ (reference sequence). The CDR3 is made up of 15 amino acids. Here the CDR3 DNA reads TGTGCCAGCTCGGGCCCGCGGGACCACTACAATGAGCAGTTCTTC. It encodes CASSGPRDHYNEQFF.

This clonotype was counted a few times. This CDR3 is CASSLPGPSGNTIYF. DNA of the CDR3: TGTGCCAGCAGCTTACCAGGCCCCTCTGGAAACACCATATATTTT. The chain combines TRBV11-2 with TRBJ1-3; no firm D call. V lost 2 bases, J lost 0 bases, and 8 bases lay in between. The V gene's germline CDR1 is SGHAT and CDR2 FQNNGV. The CDR3 has 15 residues.

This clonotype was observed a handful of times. CDR3 sequence (DNA): TGTGCCAGTAGTGGGGGAGCGGGGGGCACTGAAGCTTTCTTT. Residues: CASSGGAGGTEAFF. The chain has TRBV19 and TRBJ1-1; weak D call: TRBD1 (5 bases). Trimming stripped 5 bases from V and 4 bases from J, with 14 bases between. Germline CDR1 is LNHDA and CDR2 is SQIVND (reference sequence). The CDR3 extends over 14 amino acids.

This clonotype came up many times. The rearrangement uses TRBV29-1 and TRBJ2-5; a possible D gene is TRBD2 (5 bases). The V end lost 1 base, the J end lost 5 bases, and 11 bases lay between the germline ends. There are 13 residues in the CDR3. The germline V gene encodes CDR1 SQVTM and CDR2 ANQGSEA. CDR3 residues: CSVEVITGETQYF. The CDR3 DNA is TGCAGCGTTGAAGTTATTACGGGGGAGACCCAGTACTTC.

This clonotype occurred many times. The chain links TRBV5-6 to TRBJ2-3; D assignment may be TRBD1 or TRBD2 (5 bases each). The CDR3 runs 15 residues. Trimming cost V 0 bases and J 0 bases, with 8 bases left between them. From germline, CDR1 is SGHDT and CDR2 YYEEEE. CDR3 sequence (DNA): TGTGCCAGCAGCTTGGAGGGACGGAGCACAGATACGCAGTATTTT. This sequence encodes CASSLEGRSTDTQYF.

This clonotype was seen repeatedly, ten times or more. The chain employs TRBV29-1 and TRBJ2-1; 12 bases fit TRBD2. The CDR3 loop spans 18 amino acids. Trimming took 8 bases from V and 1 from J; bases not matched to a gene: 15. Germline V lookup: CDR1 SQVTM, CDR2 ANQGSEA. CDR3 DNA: TGCAGCATAACCGGACTAGCGGGAAACCCCCAATCCTACAATGAGCAGTTCTTC. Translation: CSITGLAGNPQSYNEQFF.

CDR3 nucleotides: TGTGCCAGCAGCTTTACGAATCCCTACGAGCAGTACTTC. This gives the protein CASSFTNPYEQYF. The rearrangement uses TRBV5-6 and TRBJ2-7; D is unclear. The CDR3 runs 13 residues. Deletions cut 2 bases from V and 2 bases from J, with 8 bases between. Germline assignment: CDR1 SGHDT and CDR2 YYEEEE.

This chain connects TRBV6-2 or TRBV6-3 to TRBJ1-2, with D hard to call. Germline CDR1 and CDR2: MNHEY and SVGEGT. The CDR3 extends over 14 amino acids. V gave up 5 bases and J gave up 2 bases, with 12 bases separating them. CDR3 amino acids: CASSPLIWNYGYTF. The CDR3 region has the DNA TGTGCCAGCAGTCCCCTGATTTGGAACTATGGCTACACCTTC.

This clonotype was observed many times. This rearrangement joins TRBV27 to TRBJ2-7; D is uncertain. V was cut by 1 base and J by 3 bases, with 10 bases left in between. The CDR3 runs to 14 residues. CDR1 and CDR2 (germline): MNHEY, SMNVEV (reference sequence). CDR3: CASSLYGVYYEQYF. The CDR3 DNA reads TGTGCCAGCAGTTTATATGGGGTATACTACGAGCAGTACTTC.

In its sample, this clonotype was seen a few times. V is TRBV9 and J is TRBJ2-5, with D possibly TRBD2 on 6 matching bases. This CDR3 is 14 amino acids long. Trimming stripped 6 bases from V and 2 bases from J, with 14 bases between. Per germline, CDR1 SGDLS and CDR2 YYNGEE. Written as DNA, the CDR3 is TGTGCCAGCACCCAGGGACTTTCACAAGAGACCCAGTACTTC. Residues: CASTQGLSQETQYF.

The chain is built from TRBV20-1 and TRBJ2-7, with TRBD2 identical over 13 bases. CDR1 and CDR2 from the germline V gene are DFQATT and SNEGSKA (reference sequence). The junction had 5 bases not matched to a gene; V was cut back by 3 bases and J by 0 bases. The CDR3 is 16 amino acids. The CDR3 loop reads CSARGTSGTSSYEQYF. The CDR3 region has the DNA TGCAGTGCTAGGGGGACTAGCGGGACTAGCTCCTACGAGCAGTACTTC.

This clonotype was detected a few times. DNA for the CDR3: TGTGCCAGCAGCCCGGGACATACCCACGAGCAGTACTTC. Translation gives CASSPGHTHEQYF. The gene calls are TRBV28 and TRBJ2-7, with a weak D call TRBD1 (6 bases). The CDR3 contains 13 residues. With 6 bases removed from V and 5 bases from J, the gap between germline ends came to 14 bases. CDR1 and CDR2 (germline): MDHEN, SYDVKM.

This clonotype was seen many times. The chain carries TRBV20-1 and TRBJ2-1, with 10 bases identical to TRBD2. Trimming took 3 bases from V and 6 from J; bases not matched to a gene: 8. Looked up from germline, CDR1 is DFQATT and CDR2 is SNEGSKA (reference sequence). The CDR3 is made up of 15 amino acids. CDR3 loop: CSASVLAGKTNEQFF. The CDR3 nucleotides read TGCAGTGCTAGTGTACTAGCGGGAAAGACCAATGAGCAGTTCTTC.

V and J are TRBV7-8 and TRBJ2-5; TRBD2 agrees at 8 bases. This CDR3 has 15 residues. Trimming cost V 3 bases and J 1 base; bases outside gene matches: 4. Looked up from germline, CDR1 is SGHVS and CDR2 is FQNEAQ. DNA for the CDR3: TGTGCCAGCAGCTTTTTAACTAGCGGCCAAGAGACCCAGTACTTC. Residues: CASSFLTSGQETQYF.

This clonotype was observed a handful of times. Written as DNA, the CDR3 is TGCAGTGGCCTTAAGGGACCCGGGGAGCTGTTTTTT. As protein: CSGLKGPGELFF. This chain joins TRBV20-1 and TRBJ2-2; the D gene could be TRBD1 or TRBD2 (5 bases each). Germline CDR1 DFQATT, CDR2 SNEGSKA (reference sequence). V dropped 7 bases and J dropped 6 bases, with 12 bases sitting between them. The CDR3 is made up of 12 amino acids.

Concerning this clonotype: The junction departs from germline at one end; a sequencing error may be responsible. The chain's CDR3 is CGSSLAYLGEQYF. CDR3 nucleotide sequence: TGTGGCAGCAGCTTGGCCTATCTGGGCGAGCAGTACTTC. This chain joins TRBV5-6 and TRBJ2-7; D ambiguous. This CDR3 contains 13 residues. Germline V gene data show CDR1 as SGHDT and CDR2 as YYEEEE.